The next 20 T cell receptor beta chains were all read from a single sample in a study of shared clonotypes between healthy human individuals. Repertoires were generated with immunoSEQ multiplex PCR, while TCRdb's copy carries only in-frame clones and drops some. The data show some 680,000 clones, more than 70% seen once. Sequenced sample: memory CD4+ T cells sorted from blood. Subset defined: CD45RA-negative fraction. Source of these receptors: a woman aged 25 to 45 in good health.

J is TRBJ1-1 and V is TRBV28; D not certain. The CDR3 is 16 residues long. V lost 6 bases to trimming and J lost 4 bases, with 21 bases between them. Germline CDR1 reads MDHEN; CDR2 reads SYDVKM. CDR3 sequence reads: CASRLFSVGSGTEAFF. The CDR3 nucleotides read TGTGCCAGCAGACTCTTCTCGGTGGGCAGCGGCACTGAAGCTTTCTTT.

This clone was seen more than once but under ten times. The rearrangement links TRBV2 to TRBJ2-1, with D perhaps matching TRBD1 (6 bases). Trimming pared 10 bases from V and 9 bases from J, leaving 16 bases between. CDR1 is SNHLY, CDR2 FYNNEI, per germline. This CDR3 has 12 residues. The CDR3 DNA follows: TGTGCCACAGGGGAGCGTCGTAGTGAGCAGTTCTTC. Encoded protein: CATGERRSEQFF.

The chain has TRBV5-1 and TRBJ2-5; 9 bases fit TRBD2. After removal of 0 bases from V and 2 bases from J, the junction contained 8 bases not matched to a gene. CDR1 SGHRS and CDR2 YFSETQ come from the germline V gene. This CDR3 has 17 residues. CDR3 DNA: TGCGCCAGCAGCTTGGGGGGAGCGGGAGGTGGTCAAGAGACCCAGTACTTC. This gives the protein CASSLGGAGGGQETQYF.

The rearrangement joins TRBV5-8 to TRBJ1-4, with D possibly matching TRBD1 (6 bases). The CDR3 has 16 residues. The germline V gene has CDR1 SGHTS and CDR2 YDEGEE. The V gene lost 4 bases and the J gene lost 0 bases, with 13 bases spanning the gap. As DNA, the CDR3 is TGTGCCAGCAGCCCGGGACATACTGCAACTAATGAAAAACTGTTTTTT. It is translated as CASSPGHTATNEKLFF.

This chain links TRBV6-1 with TRBJ2-1; 11 positions match TRBD2. The CDR3 loop spans 15 amino acids. The trim removed 7 bases at V and 5 bases at J, leaving 7 bases unmatched. The germline CDR1 and CDR2 sequences are MNHNS and SASEGT. In DNA form, the CDR3 reads TGTGCCAGCATTTCCTTAGCGGGAGGGAACAATGAGCAGTTCTTC. Its translation is CASISLAGGNNEQFF.

This clone turned up a few times. The chain recombines TRBV27 with TRBJ1-2; TRBD1 agrees at 8 bases. The germline V gene has CDR1 MNHEY and CDR2 SMNVEV (reference sequence). With 0 bases clipped from V and 13 bases from J, the junction kept 13 bases outside the gene matches. There are 15 residues in the CDR3. The DNA of the CDR3 is TGTGCCAGCAGTTTATCGCAGACCGGGACAGGCGGATGCACCTTC. It is translated as CASSLSQTGTGGCTF.

As to this clone: Other DNA sequences in the same sample also yield this CDR3. J is TRBJ2-2 and V is TRBV29-1; D is uncertain. The CDR3 extends over 14 amino acids. The V end was cut by 3 bases, the J end by 0 bases, with 8 bases between. CDR1 and CDR2 (germline): SQVTM, ANQGSEA. CDR3 sequence (DNA): TGCAGCGTTGAGAGGTCGGCGAACACCGGGGAGCTGTTTTTT. It translates to CSVERSANTGELFF.

There are a few counts of this clone. The gene calls are TRBV29-1 and TRBJ2-2; unclear D gene. This CDR3 has 13 residues. Trimming shortened V by 0 bases and J by 7 bases, and 9 bases separated the two germline ends. Germline CDR1 is SQVTM and CDR2 is ANQGSEA. The CDR3 reads CSVEDRRLGELFF. The CDR3 nucleotides are TGCAGCGTTGAAGATCGACGGCTCGGGGAGCTGTTTTTT.

This chain uses TRBV29-1 with TRBJ1-2, with D perhaps TRBD1 (5 bases). The CDR3 runs 13 residues. The V end was cut by 6 bases, the J end by 0 bases, with 11 bases between. Germline CDR1 reads SQVTM; CDR2 reads ANQGSEA. The chain's CDR3 is CSVATAPNYGYTF. The CDR3 region has the DNA TGCAGCGTCGCGACAGCACCTAACTATGGCTACACCTTC.

This chain joins TRBV6-1 and TRBJ2-1, with D maybe TRBD2 (6 bases). This CDR3 comprises 18 residues. V was cut by 3 bases and J by 1 base, with 19 bases left in between. Germline V gene sequence: CDR1 MNHNS, CDR2 SASEGT. CDR3 in amino acids: CASSDNRLGLPSYNEQFF. The CDR3 DNA reads TGTGCCAGCAGTGACAACCGCCTGGGACTCCCTTCCTACAATGAGCAGTTCTTC.

J is TRBJ2-7 and V is TRBV7-3; 8 bases map to TRBD2. V was clipped by 2 bases and J by 0 bases; unmatched bases: 6. This CDR3 contains 16 residues. Germline values: CDR1 SGHTA, CDR2 FQGTGA. CDR3 region: CASSLRTSGSSYEQYF. In DNA, the CDR3 is TGTGCCAGCAGCTTACGTACTAGCGGTAGCTCCTACGAGCAGTACTTC.

This clone was counted only a few times. The chain carries TRBV11-2 and TRBJ1-1; D is undetermined. V lost 5 bases to trimming and J lost 6 bases, with 13 bases between them. CDR3 length: 13 amino acids. The germline CDR1 and CDR2 sequences are SGHAT and FQNNGV. The CDR3 DNA follows: TGTGCCAGCAGCCGGCCACCGGGCTCTGAAGCTTTCTTT. This codes for CASSRPPGSEAFF.

V and J are TRBV28 and TRBJ1-3, with D uncertain. Trimming left V 3 bases short and J 2 bases short, with 23 bases between. CDR3 length: 19 amino acids. CDR1 MDHEN and CDR2 SYDVKM come from the germline V gene. CDR3 protein: CASSFLSPLRNKAGNTIYF. In DNA, the CDR3 is TGTGCCAGCAGTTTTCTTTCACCCCTCCGGAATAAAGCTGGAAACACCATATATTTT.

Ten or more counts support this clone. The chain has TRBV2 and TRBJ1-4; 7 bases fit TRBD1. Germline CDR1 is SNHLY and CDR2 is FYNNEI. CDR3 length equals 15 residues. V was pared by 7 bases and J by 5 bases, with 10 bases of the junction left unmatched. The CDR3 loop is CASKVGDSLNEKLFF. DNA for the CDR3: TGTGCCAGCAAGGTCGGGGACAGCCTCAATGAAAAACTGTTTTTT.

The V call is TRBV10-2, the J call TRBJ2-5, with 8 positions matching TRBD2. The CDR3 sequence is 15 residues long. V dropped 2 bases and J dropped 5; count of bases not matched to a gene: 7. Germline V gene lookup returns CDR1 WSHSY and CDR2 SAAADI. CDR3 amino acids: CASSEAGGRGETQYF. CDR3 nucleotide sequence: TGCGCCAGCAGTGAGGCGGGGGGCCGGGGGGAGACCCAGTACTTC.

The rearrangement joins TRBV10-2 to TRBJ1-2; no clear D. Germline CDR1 and CDR2: WSHSY and SAAADI. V was clipped by 5 bases and J by 8 bases, with 18 bases between them. This CDR3 has 14 amino acids. The CDR3 is CASSIGSSIWGYTF. The CDR3 DNA sequence: TGCGCCAGCAGTATCGGCAGCTCGATTTGGGGCTACACCTTC.

J is TRBJ2-7 and V is TRBV7-9, with D perhaps matching TRBD1 (7 bases). CDR1 is SEHNR and CDR2 is FQNEAQ in the germline V gene (reference sequence). The V and J ends lost 1 base and 3 bases respectively, with 16 bases between them. This CDR3 has 16 amino acids. The CDR3 bases are TGTGCCAGCAGCTTAGGTGATAGGGGGGACAGCTACGAGCAGTACTTC. Translation: CASSLGDRGDSYEQYF. Supplemented by reference TRBV7-9 and TRBJ2-7, the full variable domain reads DTGVSQNPRHKITKRGQNVTFRCDPISEHNRLYWYRQTLGQGPEFLTYFQNEAQLEKSRLLSDRFSAERPKGSFSTLEIQRTEQGDSAMYLCASSLGDRGDSYEQYFGPGTRLTVT.

This clone was seen a few times. V usage is TRBV29-1 and J usage is TRBJ2-1; TRBD1 or TRBD2 may be the D gene (5 bases each). Germline V gene sequence: CDR1 SQVTM, CDR2 ANQGSEA. There are 12 residues in the CDR3. Trimming took 8 bases from V and 8 from J, leaving 16 bases between them. CDR3 amino acids: CSLWGMRDEQFF. DNA for the CDR3: TGCAGCCTTTGGGGGATGAGAGATGAGCAGTTCTTC.

This chain joins TRBV29-1 and TRBJ2-2; D remains unclear. Trimming pared 6 bases from V and 0 bases from J, leaving 11 bases between. The germline gives CDR1 SQVTM, CDR2 ANQGSEA. CDR3 size: 14 residues. Written as DNA, the CDR3 is TGCAGCGTCCGAACAAACGCGAACACCGGGGAGCTGTTTTTT. This gives the protein CSVRTNANTGELFF.

This clone was observed a single time. The chain is built from TRBV5-6 and TRBJ2-7; possible D gene TRBD1, 5 bases. In germline, CDR1 is SGHDT, CDR2 YYEEEE. The CDR3 has 14 residues. Between the trimmed V and J ends, which lost 2 bases and 2 bases, there was a span of 11 bases. CDR3 DNA sequence: TGTGCCAGCAGCTTTGACAGTTTAACCTACGAGCAGTACTTC. This gives the protein CASSFDSLTYEQYF.